This TCR beta chain came from a study of cytomegalovirus exposure and HLA in healthy donors. Study-wide context: Earlier work reported around 110 million unique TCR beta sequences from 150 million to 200 million T cells. The study's findings and limits: Presence/absence analyses treated sequencing depth as roughly uniform across donors. As confirmed in vitro, three CMV-associated chains were specific for CMV antigens. Several of the most significant clusters appeared linked to common viral pathogens, based on a later analysis.

About this clone: Its antigen is still unknown.

60 Vbeta and 13 Jbeta primers were used in PCR. Sequencing used immunoSEQ multiplex PCR; TCRdb keeps in-frame clones, though not all of them. Altogether some 90,000 clones are present, approximately 83% being singletons, with the ten largest covering about 3.8%. CDR3 length: 15 residues. CDR1 is MDHEN, CDR2 SYDVKM, per germline. V lost 6 bases to trimming and J lost 5 bases; unmatched junction nucleotides: 5. The sequenced material came from PBMCs. The receptor was isolated from a man aged 45-65 years in good health and CMV-seronegative. The rearrangement joins TRBV28 to TRBJ2-3, with 13 bases fitting TRBD2. The CDR3 here is CASRGLAGRGDTQYF. CDR3 coding DNA: TGTGCCAGCAGGGGACTAGCGGGGAGGGGAGATACGCAGTATTTT.